This paragraph reports one TCR beta chain. Original analysis: Reference gene primer amplification gave nucleated cell count estimates. Clones were read by immunoSEQ multiplex PCR, and TCRdb kept only the in-frame ones, dropping some. V, J and clone size reflect that table, while D and trimming were determined from the DNA. The sample consists of about 230,000 clones, about 79% of them appearing once. This entry belongs to a study of blood T cell repertoires in COVID-19. In the study overall: Samples taken during acute and convalescent COVID-19 were collected in the United States, Italy and Spain.

Germline CDR1 LNHNV, CDR2 YYDKDF (reference sequence). Trimming removed 5 bases at V and 0 bases at J, with 7 bases between. The CDR3 sequence is 13 residues long. This TCR was sampled from a man between 35 and 55 years old who had recovered from COVID-19. The sample was peripheral blood. The chain joins TRBV15 to TRBJ1-1; D might be TRBD1 (6 bases). The CDR3 is CATSSGVNTEAFF. CDR3 sequence (DNA): TGTGCCACCAGCTCAGGGGTGAACACTGAAGCTTTCTTT.